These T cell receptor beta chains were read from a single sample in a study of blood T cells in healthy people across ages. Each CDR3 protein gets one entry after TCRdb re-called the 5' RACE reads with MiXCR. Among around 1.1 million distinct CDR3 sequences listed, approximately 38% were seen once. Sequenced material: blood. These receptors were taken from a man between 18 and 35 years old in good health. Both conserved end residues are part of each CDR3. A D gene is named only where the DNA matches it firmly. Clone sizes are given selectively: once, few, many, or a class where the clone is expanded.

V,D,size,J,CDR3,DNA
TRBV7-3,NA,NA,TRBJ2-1,CASSLSSKTRYHEQFF,TGTGCCAGCAGCTTAAGTTCCAAGACTAGATACCATGAGCAGTTCTTC
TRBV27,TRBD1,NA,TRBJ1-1,CASGPGGQRSEAFF,TGTGCCAGCGGGCCGGGGGGACAGCGATCTGAAGCTTTCTTT
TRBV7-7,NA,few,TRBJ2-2,CASNLGRSGELFF,TGTGCCAGCAACCTGGGACGGTCCGGGGAGCTGTTTTTT
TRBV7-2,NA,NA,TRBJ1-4,CASSRTSSTNEKLFF,TGTGCCAGCAGCCGAACTAGTTCAACTAATGAAAAACTGTTTTTT
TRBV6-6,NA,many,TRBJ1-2,CASSSPLGYERGYTF,TGTGCCAGCAGTTCCCCCCTGGGGTATGAGCGTGGCTACACCTTC
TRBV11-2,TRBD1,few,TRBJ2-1,CASSGDRVNEQFF,TGTGCCAGCAGCGGGGACAGGGTCAATGAGCAGTTCTTC
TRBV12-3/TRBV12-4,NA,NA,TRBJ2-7,CASSLAPSDYNEQYF,TGTGCCAGCAGTTTAGCTCCCAGCGACTACAATGAGCAGTACTTC
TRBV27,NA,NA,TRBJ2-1,CASSLIRQSSYNEQFF,TGTGCCAGCAGTTTAATCCGGCAAAGCTCCTACAATGAGCAGTTCTTC
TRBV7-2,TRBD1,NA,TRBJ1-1,CACSLFWDRTGNMNTEAFF,TGTGCCTGCAGCCTATTCTGGGATCGGACAGGGAATATGAACACTGAAGCTTTCTTT
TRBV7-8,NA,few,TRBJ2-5,CASSLALQLASGTQYF,TGTGCCAGCAGCTTAGCGCTTCAGCTAGCGTCTGGGACCCAGTACTTC
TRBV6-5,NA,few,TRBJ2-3,CASSSLIPDTQYF,TGTGCCAGCAGCTCCCTCATCCCCGATACGCAGTATTTT
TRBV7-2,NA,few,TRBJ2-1,CASSPQNEQFF,TGTGCCAGCAGCCCTCAAAATGAGCAGTTCTTC
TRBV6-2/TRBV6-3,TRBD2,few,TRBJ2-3,CASSYSPHGLAQNTQYF,TGTGCCAGCAGTTACTCGCCCCATGGACTAGCCCAAAATACGCAGTATTTT
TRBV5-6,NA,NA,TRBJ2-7,CASSCGDRSYNEQYF,TGTGCCAGCAGCTGCGGGGACAGATCCTACAATGAGCAGTACTTC
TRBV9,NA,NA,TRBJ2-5,CASSVVSGETQYF,TGTGCCAGCAGCGTAGTATCTGGGGAGACCCAGTACTTC
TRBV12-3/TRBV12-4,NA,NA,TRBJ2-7,CASSLMGGGWYEQYF,TGTGCCAGCAGTTTAATGGGTGGGGGTTGGTACGAGCAGTACTTC
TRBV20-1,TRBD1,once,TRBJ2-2,CSARDPGQGSFTGELFF,TGCAGTGCTAGAGATCCGGGACAGGGGTCGTTTACCGGGGAGCTGTTTTTT
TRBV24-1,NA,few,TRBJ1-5,CATSKNCVWVDVHF,TGTGCCACCAGCAAGAACTGTGTTTGGGTGGATGTGCATTTT
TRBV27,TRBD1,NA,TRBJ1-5,CASKSGGQPQHF,TGTGCCAGCAAATCAGGGGGACAGCCCCAGCATTTT
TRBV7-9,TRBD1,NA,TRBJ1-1,CASSLGQGGYTEAFF,TGTGCCAGCAGCTTAGGCCAGGGGGGGTACACTGAAGCTTTCTTT
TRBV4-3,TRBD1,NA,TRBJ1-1,CASSLRDRVGNTEAFF,TGCGCCAGCAGCCTCCGGGACAGGGTGGGGAACACTGAAGCTTTCTTT
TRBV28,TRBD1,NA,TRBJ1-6,CASSGQGGSPLHF,TGTGCCAGCAGTGGACAGGGTGGGTCACCCCTCCACTTT
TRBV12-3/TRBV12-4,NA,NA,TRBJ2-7,CASSLGLGAYEQYF,TGTGCCAGCAGTTTAGGCTTGGGGGCCTACGAGCAGTACTTC
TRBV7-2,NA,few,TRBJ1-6,CASSSYTYGINSPLHF,TGTGCCAGCAGCTCCTATACGTACGGGATCAATTCACCCCTCCACTTT
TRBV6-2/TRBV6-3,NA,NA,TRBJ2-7,CASSYSKGRYEQYF,TGTGCCAGCAGTTACTCGAAGGGACGTTACGAGCAGTACTTC
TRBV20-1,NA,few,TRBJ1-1,CSARDRKVEAFF,TGCAGTGCTAGAGATCGGAAGGTTGAAGCTTTCTTT
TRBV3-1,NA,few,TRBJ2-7,CASSQVGTYEQYF,TGTGCCAGCAGCCAAGTTGGGACTTACGAGCAGTACTTC
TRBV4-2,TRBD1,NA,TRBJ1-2,CASSQDDRTGDGHTF,TGTGCCAGCAGCCAAGATGACCGGACAGGGGATGGCCACACCTTC
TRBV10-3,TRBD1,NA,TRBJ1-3,CAFTRDRDSGNTIYF,TGTGCCTTCACCCGGGACAGGGACTCTGGAAACACCATATATTTT
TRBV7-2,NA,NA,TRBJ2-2,CASSSPTGLGTGELFF,TGTGCTAGCAGCTCTCCTACAGGTTTGGGCACTGGGGAGCTGTTTTTT
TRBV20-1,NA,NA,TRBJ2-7,CSARDESYEQYF,TGCAGTGCTAGAGATGAGAGCTACGAGCAGTACTTC
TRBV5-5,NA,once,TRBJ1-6,CASSLAGRGAPNSPLHF,TGTGCCAGCAGCTTGGCGGGTCGGGGCGCACCGAATTCACCCCTCCACTTT
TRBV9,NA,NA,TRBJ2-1,CASSPGMGGNEQFF,TGTGCCAGCAGCCCTGGCATGGGTGGGAATGAGCAGTTCTTC
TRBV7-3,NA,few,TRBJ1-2,CASSHGQKTRYGYTF,TGTGCCAGCAGCCATGGACAGAAAACACGCTATGGCTACACCTTC
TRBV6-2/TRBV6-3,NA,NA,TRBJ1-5,CASSNTIRDPQPQHF,TGTGCCAGCAGCAACACGATCCGGGACCCCCAGCCCCAGCATTTT
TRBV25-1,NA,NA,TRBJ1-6,CASSEPPGESPLHF,TGTGCCAGCAGTGAACCCCCAGGGGAATCACCCCTCCACTTT
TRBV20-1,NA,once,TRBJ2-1,CSARPLGRYNELFF,TGCAGTGCTAGACCACTAGGACGGTACAATGAGCTGTTCTTC
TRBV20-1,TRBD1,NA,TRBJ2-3,CSARDPRPGQGDGDTQYF,TGCAGTGCTAGAGATCCCAGACCGGGACAGGGGGACGGAGATACGCAGTATTTT
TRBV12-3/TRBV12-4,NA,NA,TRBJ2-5,CASSWNHQETQYF,TGTGCCAGCAGTTGGAACCACCAAGAGACCCAGTACTTC
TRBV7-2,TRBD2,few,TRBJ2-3,CASSITSGGFSDTQYF,TGTGCCAGCAGCATAACTAGCGGGGGTTTCTCAGATACGCAGTATTTT
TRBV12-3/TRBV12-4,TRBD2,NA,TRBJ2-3,CASSLTSGLGDTQYF,TGTGCCAGCAGCCTTACTAGCGGCCTCGGGGATACGCAGTATTTT
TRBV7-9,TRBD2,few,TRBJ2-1,CASSLPSGSSYNEQFF,TGTGCCAGCAGCTTACCTAGCGGCAGCTCCTACAATGAGCAGTTCTTC
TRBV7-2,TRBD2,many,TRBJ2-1,CASSLSGGPYNEQFF,TGTGCCAGCAGTTTAAGCGGGGGGCCCTACAATGAGCAGTTCTTC
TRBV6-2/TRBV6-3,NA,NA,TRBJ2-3,CASSHPDYRMGFTDTQYF,TGTGCCAGCAGTCACCCAGATTACAGAATGGGATTCACAGATACGCAGTATTTT
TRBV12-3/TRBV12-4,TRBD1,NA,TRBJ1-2,CASSLWQGAREGYTF,TGTGCCAGCAGTTTGTGGCAGGGGGCAAGGGAAGGCTACACCTTC
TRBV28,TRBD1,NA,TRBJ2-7,CASHGTGDYEQYF,TGTGCCAGCCACGGGACAGGGGATTACGAGCAGTACTTC
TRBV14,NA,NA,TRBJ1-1,CARKGEDTEAFF,TGTGCCAGGAAAGGGGAAGACACTGAAGCTTTCTTT
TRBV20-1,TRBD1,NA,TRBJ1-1,CSARDPGTGIFDTEAFF,TGCAGTGCTAGAGATCCTGGGACAGGGATCTTTGACACTGAAGCTTTCTTT
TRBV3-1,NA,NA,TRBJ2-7,CASSQGRAQYEQYF,TGTGCCAGCAGCCAAGGTCGGGCGCAGTACGAGCAGTACTTC
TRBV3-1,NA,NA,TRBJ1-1,CASSQDGGRENTEAFF,TGTGCCAGCAGCCAAGATGGCGGCAGGGAGAACACTGAAGCTTTCTTT
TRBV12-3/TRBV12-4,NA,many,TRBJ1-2,CASSAAGTSYGYTF,TGTGCCAGCAGTGCCGCCGGGACAAGTTATGGCTACACCTTC
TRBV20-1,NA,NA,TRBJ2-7,CSARDPANEQYF,TGCAGTGCTAGAGATCCCGCGAATGAGCAGTACTTC
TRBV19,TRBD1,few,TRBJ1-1,CASSINPTGITEAFF,TGTGCCAGTAGTATCAACCCGACAGGGATCACTGAAGCTTTCTTT